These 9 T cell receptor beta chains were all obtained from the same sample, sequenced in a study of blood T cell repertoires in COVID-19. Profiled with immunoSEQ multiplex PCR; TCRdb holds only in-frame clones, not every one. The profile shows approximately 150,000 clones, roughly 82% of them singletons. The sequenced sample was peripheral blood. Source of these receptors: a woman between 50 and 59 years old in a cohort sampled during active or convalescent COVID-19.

CDR3 coding DNA: TGTGCCAGTAGTATGAACGGGGGGTTCCAAGAGACCCAGTACTTC. This codes for CASSMNGGFQETQYF. The gene calls are TRBV19 and TRBJ2-5, with 7 nucleotides matching TRBD2. Germline V gene lookup returns CDR1 LNHDA and CDR2 SQIVND (reference sequence). This CDR3 is 15 amino acids long. V gave up 3 bases and J gave up 1 base; unmatched junction bases: 5.

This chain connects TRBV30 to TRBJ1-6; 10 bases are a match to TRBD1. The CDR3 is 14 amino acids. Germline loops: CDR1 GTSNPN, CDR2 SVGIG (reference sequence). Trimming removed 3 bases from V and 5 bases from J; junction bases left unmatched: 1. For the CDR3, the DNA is TGTGCCTGGAGAGGACAGGGGGATAATTCACCCCTCCACTTT. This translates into CAWRGQGDNSPLHF. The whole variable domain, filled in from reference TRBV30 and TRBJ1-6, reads SQTIHQWPATLVQPVGSPLSLECTVEGTSNPNLYWYRQAAGRGLQLLFYSVGIGQISSEVPQNLSASRPQDRQFILSSKKLLLSDSGFYLCAWRGQGDNSPLHFGNGTRLTVT.

CDR3 sequence reads: CASSFKGKDNSPLHF. Written as DNA, the CDR3 is TGTGCCAGCAGCTTCAAGGGGAAGGATAATTCACCCCTCCACTTT. The chain is built from TRBV7-8 and TRBJ1-6; a possible D gene is TRBD1 (5 bases). Germline V lookup: CDR1 SGHVS, CDR2 FQNEAQ. Trimming stripped 3 bases from V and 5 bases from J, with 11 bases between. The CDR3 has 15 residues.

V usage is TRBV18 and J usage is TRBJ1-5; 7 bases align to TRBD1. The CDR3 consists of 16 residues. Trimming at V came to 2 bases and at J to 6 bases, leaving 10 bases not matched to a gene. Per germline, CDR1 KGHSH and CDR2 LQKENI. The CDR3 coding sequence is TGTGCCAGCTCACCAAGCAGGGGGAGTTCTAGTCAGCCCCAGCATTTT. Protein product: CASSPSRGSSSQPQHF.

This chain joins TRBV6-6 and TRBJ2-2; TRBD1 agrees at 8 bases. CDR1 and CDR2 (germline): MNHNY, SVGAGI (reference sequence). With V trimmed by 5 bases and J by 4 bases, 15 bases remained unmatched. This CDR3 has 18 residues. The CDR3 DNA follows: TGTGCCAGCAGTCCCAATCTTATGACAGGGGTTAGCACCGGGGAGCTGTTTTTT. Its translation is CASSPNLMTGVSTGELFF.

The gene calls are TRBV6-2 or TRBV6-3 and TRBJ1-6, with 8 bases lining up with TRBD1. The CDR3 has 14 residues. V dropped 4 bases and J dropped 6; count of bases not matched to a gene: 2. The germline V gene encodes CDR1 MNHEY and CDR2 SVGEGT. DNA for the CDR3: TGTGCCAGCAGTTGGACAGGGACTAATTCACCCCTCCACTTT. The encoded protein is CASSWTGTNSPLHF.

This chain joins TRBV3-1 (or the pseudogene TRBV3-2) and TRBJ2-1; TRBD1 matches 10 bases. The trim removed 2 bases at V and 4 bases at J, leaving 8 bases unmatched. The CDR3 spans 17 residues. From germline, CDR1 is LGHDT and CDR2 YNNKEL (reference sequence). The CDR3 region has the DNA TGTGCCAGCAGCCAACTTCAGACAGGGGGCTTTTACAATGAGCAGTTCTTC. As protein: CASSQLQTGGFYNEQFF.

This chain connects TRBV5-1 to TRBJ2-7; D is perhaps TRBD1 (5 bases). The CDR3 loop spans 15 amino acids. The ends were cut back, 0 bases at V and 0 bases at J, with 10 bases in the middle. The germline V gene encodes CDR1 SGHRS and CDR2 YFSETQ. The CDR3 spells CASSLGGLSSYEQYF. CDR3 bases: TGCGCCAGCAGCTTGGGGGGCCTCAGCTCCTACGAGCAGTACTTC.

The CDR3 loop reads CASGLVLRSRLGNEQFF. The CDR3, as DNA: TGTGCTAGTGGTTTGGTACTTCGATCGCGGCTCGGCAATGAGCAGTTCTTC. The rearrangement joins TRBV12-5 to TRBJ2-1; no reliable D call. The germline CDR1 and CDR2 sequences are LGHNT and FRNRAP. The V gene lost 0 bases and the J gene lost 6 bases, with 18 bases spanning the gap. CDR3 size: 17 residues.